A single sample is the source of the 13 T cell receptor beta chains below, sequenced in a study of T and B cells in COVID-19 patients (TCRdb year 2020). Reads for this sample came from an Illumina MiSeq. Multiplex PCR with BIOMED2 TRB-A/B primer pools was used to amplify TRB rearrangements. The public sequencing data were trimmed at Q25 with fastp and processed into clonotypes with MiXCR by TCRdb, which kept only in-frame beta chains. Under each unique CDR3 protein, matching rows form one entry showing the most common genes and DNA. Counted in this sample were roughly 5,400 distinct CDR3 sequences; 25% to 30% of them appeared once. The top ten constitute approximately 15% of the sample. TRB repertoires were amplified from 250-500 ng of genomic DNA extracted from blood. What was sequenced was blood. These receptors were taken from a human donor with active COVID-19.

This clonotype is medium-sized. The V call is TRBV19, the J call TRBJ2-7; possibly TRBD2 for D (6 bases). The length of the CDR3 is 14 residues. Germline V CDR1 and CDR2: LNHDA, SQIVND (reference sequence). V lost 8 bases to trimming and J lost 3 bases, with 17 bases between them. The CDR3 spells CASHPEGAYYEQYF. The DNA for the CDR3 is TGTGCCAGTCATCCGGAGGGAGCATACTACGAGCAGTACTTC.

J is TRBJ2-1 and V is TRBV4-3, with TRBD1 identical over 8 bases. This CDR3 contains 15 residues. The germline V gene has CDR1 LGHNA and CDR2 YSLEER. After removal of 0 bases from V and 9 bases from J, the junction contained 7 bases not matched to a gene. The CDR3 loop reads CASSQDQDRVAEQFF. The CDR3 DNA sequence: TGCGCCAGCAGCCAAGATCAGGACAGGGTCGCTGAGCAGTTCTTC.

This clonotype is medium-sized in the sample. This chain joins TRBV18 and TRBJ2-7; 9 bases agree with TRBD1. This CDR3 is built from 15 residues. J lost 4 bases, V lost 2 bases, and 6 bases had no gene match. Germline CDR1 KGHSH, CDR2 LQKENI. The CDR3 loop reads CASSPSRDRDYEQYF. In DNA, the CDR3 is TGTGCCAGCTCACCAAGTAGGGACAGGGATTACGAGCAGTACTTC.

This clonotype ranks as medium-sized (0.01 to 0.1%). This chain connects TRBV30 to TRBJ1-5, with D perhaps matching TRBD1 (5 bases). V was trimmed by 3 bases and J by 5 bases, leaving 17 bases between them. Germline V gives CDR1 GTSNPN, CDR2 SVGIG (reference sequence). CDR3 length equals 15 residues. In DNA form, the CDR3 reads TGTGCCTGGAGCAGGGTTGGGGGAGCGGATCAGCCCCAGCATTTT. Translating gives CAWSRVGGADQPQHF. The full variable domain, with the rest looked up from reference TRBV30 and TRBJ1-5, is SQTIHQWPATLVQPVGSPLSLECTVEGTSNPNLYWYRQAAGRGLQLLFYSVGIGQISSEVPQNLSASRPQDRQFILSSKKLLLSDSGFYLCAWSRVGGADQPQHFGDGTRLSIL.

This rearrangement joins TRBV4-2 to TRBJ2-7; 11 bases align to TRBD1. This CDR3 contains 16 residues. Trimming cost V 1 base and J 0 bases; bases outside gene matches: 2. Germline V gives CDR1 LGHNA, CDR2 YNFKEQ. The CDR3 sequence: CASSQGTGGSSYEQYF. DNA for the CDR3: TGTGCCAGCAGCCAAGGGACAGGGGGCTCCTCCTACGAGCAGTACTTC.

This clonotype ranks as large (0.1 to 1%). The chain uses TRBV19 and TRBJ2-2, with a tentative D call TRBD2 (6 bases). Trimming left V 5 bases short and J 5 bases short, with 18 bases between. From germline, CDR1 is LNHDA and CDR2 SQIVND (reference sequence). CDR3 size: 16 residues. CDR3 protein: CASSSSGPPRTGELFF. The CDR3 DNA sequence: TGTGCCAGTAGTTCCAGCGGGCCCCCGAGGACCGGGGAGCTGTTTTTT.

This clonotype was detected only a few times. The chain employs TRBV20-1 and TRBJ2-1; 12 nucleotides match TRBD1. The germline gives CDR1 DFQATT, CDR2 SNEGSKA (reference sequence). The CDR3 length is 14 residues. The ends lost 5 bases at V and 11 bases at J; junction bases unmatched: 10. The CDR3 loop is CSALPGQGAFQQFF. DNA of the CDR3: TGCAGTGCTTTGCCGGGACAGGGGGCCTTCCAGCAGTTCTTC.

By sample share, this clonotype is medium-sized. V is TRBV12-3 or TRBV12-4 and J is TRBJ2-7, with 8 bases identical to TRBD1. V lost 5 bases, J lost 6 bases, and 9 bases stayed unmatched. The CDR3 covers 14 residues. The CDR3 sequence is CASSPRTGTSEQYF. CDR3 nucleotide sequence: TGTGCCAGCAGTCCTCGGACAGGGACTTCCGAGCAGTACTTC.

The genes are TRBV4-2 and TRBJ2-1; 9 nucleotides align to TRBD2. The length of the CDR3 is 17 residues. The J segment lost 8 bases and the V segment lost 0 bases, leaving 11 bases of the junction unmatched. Germline CDR1 reads LGHNA; CDR2 reads YNFKEQ. The CDR3: CASSQDWASGMGDEQFF. As DNA, the CDR3 is TGTGCCAGCAGCCAAGATTGGGCTAGCGGGATGGGCGATGAGCAGTTCTTC.

About this clonotype: A junction end diverges from the germline sequence, so it may reflect a read error. This chain joins TRBV24-1 and TRBJ2-5, with 12 bases fitting TRBD1. Germline-derived CDR1 and CDR2 are KGHDR and SFDVKD. The CDR3 contains 14 residues. For the CDR3, the DNA is TGTACCACCAGCGTGGGACAGGGGGCCGAGACCCAGTACTTC. Amino acid sequence: CTTSVGQGAETQYF.

This clonotype was recorded only once. CDR3 nucleotide sequence: TGTGCCAGTAGGCGACAGGGGGACACCGGGGAGCTGTTTTTT. It yields the protein CASRRQGDTGELFF. V and J are TRBV19 and TRBJ2-2; 9 bases line up with TRBD1. The CDR3 runs to 14 residues. V lost 6 bases to trimming and J lost 3 bases; unmatched junction nucleotides: 2. Germline V gene data show CDR1 as LNHDA and CDR2 as SQIVND (reference sequence). The entire variable domain, with the rest obtained from reference TRBV19 and TRBJ2-2, is as follows: DGGITQSPKYLFRKEGQNVTLSCEQNLNHDAMYWYRQDPGQGLRLIYYSQIVNDFQKGDIAEGYSVSREKKESFPLTVTSAQKNPTAFYLCASRRQGDTGELFFGEGSRLTVL.

J is TRBJ2-1 and V is TRBV6-6; 10 bases are a match to TRBD2. The CDR3 totals 14 residues. Germline-derived CDR1 and CDR2 are MNHNY and SVGAGI (reference sequence). V was clipped by 8 bases and J by 2 bases; unmatched bases: 3. The CDR3 DNA sequence: TGTGCCAGCGGGACTAGCGCGACCTACAATGAGCAGTTCTTC. Translation: CASGTSATYNEQFF.

The rearrangement uses TRBV6-5 and TRBJ2-1, with 9 bases matching TRBD2. CDR1 is MNHEY and CDR2 is SVGAGI in the germline V gene. The CDR3 is 17 residues long. With V trimmed by 0 bases and J by 6 bases, 9 bases remained unmatched. This CDR3 is CASSYSGRAGGSNEQFF. CDR3 DNA: TGTGCCAGCAGTTACTCTGGGAGAGCGGGAGGAAGCAATGAGCAGTTCTTC.